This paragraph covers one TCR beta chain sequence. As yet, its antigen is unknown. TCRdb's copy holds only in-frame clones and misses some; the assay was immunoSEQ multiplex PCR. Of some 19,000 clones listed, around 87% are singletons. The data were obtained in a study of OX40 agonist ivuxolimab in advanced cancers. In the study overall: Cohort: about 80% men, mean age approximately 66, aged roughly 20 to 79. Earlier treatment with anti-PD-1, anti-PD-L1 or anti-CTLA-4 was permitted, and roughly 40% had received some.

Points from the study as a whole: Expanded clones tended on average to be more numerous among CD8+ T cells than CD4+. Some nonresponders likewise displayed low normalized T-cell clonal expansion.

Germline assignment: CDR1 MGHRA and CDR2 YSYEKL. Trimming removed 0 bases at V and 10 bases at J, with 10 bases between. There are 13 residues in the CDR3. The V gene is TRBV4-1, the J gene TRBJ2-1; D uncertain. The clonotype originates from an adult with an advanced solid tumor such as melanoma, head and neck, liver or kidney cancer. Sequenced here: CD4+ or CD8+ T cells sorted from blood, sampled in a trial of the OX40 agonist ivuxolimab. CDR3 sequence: CASSQDRVLEQFF. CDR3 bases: TGCGCCAGCAGCCAAGATAGGGTATTAGAGCAGTTCTTC.